Reported below is one T cell receptor beta chain. Its specificity is unknown. In the PCR, 60 Vbeta and 13 Jbeta primers were used. Clones were read by immunoSEQ multiplex PCR, and TCRdb kept only the in-frame ones, dropping some. The data contain more than 95,000 clones, 75% of them singletons. The data stem from a study of cytomegalovirus exposure and HLA in healthy donors. Study-level results: A prior analysis recorded that most TCR beta V segments were productive about 87% or about 30% of the time. A few V segments could not be told apart, such as TRBV6-2 and TRBV6-3, and were left out.

This CDR3 is built from 16 residues. J gave up 6 bases and V 6 bases, and 16 bases lay outside the gene matches. Germline CDR1 is MNHEY and CDR2 is SMNVEV (reference sequence). This chain joins TRBV27 and TRBJ2-7; 8 nucleotides line up with TRBD1. The sequencing input was PBMCs. The receptor was derived from a man aged 35 to 55 in good health and CMV-seronegative. The CDR3 coding sequence is TGTGCCAGCAGCCAGCAGTGGACAGGGACTCCCCTCGAGCAGTACTTC. As protein: CASSQQWTGTPLEQYF.